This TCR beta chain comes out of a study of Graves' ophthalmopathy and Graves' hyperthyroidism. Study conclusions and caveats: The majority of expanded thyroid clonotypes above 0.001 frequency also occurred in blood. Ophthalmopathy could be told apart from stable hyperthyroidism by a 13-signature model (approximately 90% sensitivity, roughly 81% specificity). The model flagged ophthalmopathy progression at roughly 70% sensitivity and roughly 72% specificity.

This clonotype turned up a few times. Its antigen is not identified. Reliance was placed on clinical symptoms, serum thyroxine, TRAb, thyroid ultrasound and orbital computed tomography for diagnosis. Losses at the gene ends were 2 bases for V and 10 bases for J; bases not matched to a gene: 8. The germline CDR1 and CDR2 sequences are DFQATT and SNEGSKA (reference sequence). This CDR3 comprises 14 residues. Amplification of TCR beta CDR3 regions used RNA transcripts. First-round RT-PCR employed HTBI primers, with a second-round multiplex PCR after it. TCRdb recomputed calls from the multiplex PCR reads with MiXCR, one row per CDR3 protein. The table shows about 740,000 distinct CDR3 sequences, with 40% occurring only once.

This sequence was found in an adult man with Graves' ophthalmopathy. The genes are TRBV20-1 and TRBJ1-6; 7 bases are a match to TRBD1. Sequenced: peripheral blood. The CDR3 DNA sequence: TGCAGTGCTAGACTCCCGACAGGGCTCTCACCCCTCCACTTT. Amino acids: CSARLPTGLSPLHF.